This T cell receptor beta chain originates from a study of OX40 agonist ivuxolimab in advanced cancers. General study findings and limits: Partial responders treated at 0.1-3.0 mg/kg exhibited clonal expansion among the lowest measured. Antigen specificity was not determined for the expanded peripheral T cells.

About this clone: As yet, its antigen is unknown.

Patients were excluded for autoimmune disease history or systemic immunosuppression. This CDR3 spans 12 amino acids. V gave up 5 bases and J gave up 5 bases, with 9 bases separating them. Germline V gene lookup returns CDR1 LNHNV and CDR2 YYDKDF (reference sequence). Measured with immunoSEQ multiplex PCR; TCRdb has only the in-frame clones, and not every one. The sample has approximately 27,000 clones; 79% are singletons. This TCR derives from an adult with an advanced solid tumor such as melanoma, head and neck, liver or kidney cancer. Specimen: CD4+ or CD8+ T cells sorted from blood, collected in a trial of the OX40 agonist ivuxolimab. This chain joins TRBV15 and TRBJ1-2; no reliable D call. This CDR3 is CATSEDRYGYTF. Here the CDR3 DNA reads TGTGCCACCAGCGAGGACCGTTATGGCTACACCTTC.